This T cell receptor beta chain derives from a study of cytomegalovirus exposure and HLA in healthy donors. Study-wide context: Earlier, roughly 120 million unique TCR beta sequences were recovered from about 200 million T cells by an analysis.

Study results and caveats: Within an earlier analysis, most TCR beta V segments proved productive either about 87% or about 30% of the time. With DRB1 most and HLA-C fewest, TCR association rates differed between HLA loci in a later analysis.

This CDR3 has 13 amino acids. The germline V gene encodes CDR1 ENHRY and CDR2 SYGVKD. V was clipped by 8 bases and J by 8 bases; unmatched bases: 9. The PCR contained 60 Vbeta and 13 Jbeta primers. Profiling relied on immunoSEQ multiplex PCR, and the TCRdb table lists in-frame clones only, not all of them. The table lists around 180,000 clones, over 60% of them singletons. About this clone: Its antigen remains unknown.

The clonotype was recovered from a middle-aged woman in good health and CMV-seronegative. Sequenced material: PBMCs. This chain connects TRBV10-3 to TRBJ2-3; 8 bases are a match to TRBD2. CDR3 sequence reads: CAILSGNEGTQYF. The CDR3 DNA follows: TGTGCCATCCTTAGCGGGAACGAGGGTACGCAGTATTTT.